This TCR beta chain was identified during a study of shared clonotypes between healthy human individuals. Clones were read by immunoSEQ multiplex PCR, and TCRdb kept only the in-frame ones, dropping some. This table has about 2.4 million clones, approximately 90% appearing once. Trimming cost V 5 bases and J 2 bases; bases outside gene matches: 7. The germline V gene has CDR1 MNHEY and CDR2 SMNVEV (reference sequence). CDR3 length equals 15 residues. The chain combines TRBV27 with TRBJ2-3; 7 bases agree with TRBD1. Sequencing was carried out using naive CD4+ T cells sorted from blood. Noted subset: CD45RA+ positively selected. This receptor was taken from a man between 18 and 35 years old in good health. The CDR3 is CASSAGQAYTDTQYF. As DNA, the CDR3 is TGTGCCAGCAGTGCAGGACAGGCGTACACAGATACGCAGTATTTT.